This T cell receptor beta chain is drawn from a study of T-cell memory formation after mild COVID-19. In the study overall: There were largely donor-specific TCR clusters.

Trimming removed 1 base at V and 7 bases at J, with 11 bases between. Germline CDR1 is LNHNV and CDR2 is YYDKDF (reference sequence). This CDR3 comprises 14 residues. TCRdb ran MiXCR on the 5' RACE reads and lists one entry per CDR3 protein. The sample lists 150,000 or so distinct CDR3 sequences, more than 12% occurring once. Broader study findings: A subset of responding clones appeared in pre-infection memory, suggesting cross-reactive memory joined. Clones from the second wave (peaking day 37) had unconfirmed SARS-CoV-2 specificity. Contracting CD4+ clones sat mainly in CM and EM; CD8+ in EMRA.

Only a few counts were recorded for this clonotype. The antigen remains undetermined. This chain links TRBV15 with TRBJ2-1; D call uncertain. The clonotype originates from an adult woman who had mild COVID-19 (a few samples of this study predate the infection). Cell type and time point are not known. The material sequenced was PBMCs or a T cell subset sorted from them (not recorded which). CDR3 bases: TGTGCCACCAGCAGAGTGTTTGGAGCAAATGAGCAGTTCTTC. Translated, it gives CATSRVFGANEQFF.